This T cell receptor (beta chain) is drawn from a study of T cell changes during pregnancy in multiple sclerosis. Only in-frame clones appear in the TCRdb table, and some are missing; sequencing was by immunoSEQ multiplex PCR. The data contain about 67,000 clones, about 94% of them seen just once; the ten biggest clones take up approximately 1.6%. The sequence came from a female donor in good health, enrolled as a control in a pregnancy study. The sequences come from peripheral blood, collected in the first trimester of pregnancy.

CDR3 in DNA: TGTGCCAGCAGTGAAGAGGACAGGGCACGGAGGGGCTACACCTTC. Its translation: CASSEEDRARRGYTF. The J gene is TRBJ1-2, the V gene TRBV6-1; 8 bases match TRBD1. This CDR3 is built from 15 residues. Germline-derived CDR1 and CDR2 are MNHNS and SASEGT. V trimming: 1 base; J trimming: 8 bases; junction bases outside the gene matches: 9.